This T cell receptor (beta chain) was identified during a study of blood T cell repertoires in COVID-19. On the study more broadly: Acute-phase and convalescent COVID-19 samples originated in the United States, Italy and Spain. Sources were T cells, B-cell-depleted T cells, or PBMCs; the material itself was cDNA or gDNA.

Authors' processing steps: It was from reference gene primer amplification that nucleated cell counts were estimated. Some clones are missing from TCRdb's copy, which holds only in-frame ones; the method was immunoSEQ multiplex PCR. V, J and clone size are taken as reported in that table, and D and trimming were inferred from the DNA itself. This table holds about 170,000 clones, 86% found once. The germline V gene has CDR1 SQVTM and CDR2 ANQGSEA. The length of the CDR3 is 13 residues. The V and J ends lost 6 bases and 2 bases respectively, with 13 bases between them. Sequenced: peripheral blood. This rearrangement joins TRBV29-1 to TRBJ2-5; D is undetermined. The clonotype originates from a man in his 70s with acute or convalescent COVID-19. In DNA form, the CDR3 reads TGCAGCGTCCGCCCAGGCCCACAAGAGACCCAGTACTTC. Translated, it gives CSVRPGPQETQYF.